The clone carrying this T cell receptor (beta chain) showed up many times. This record comes from a study of regulatory T cells in long-lasting Graves disease. As for time point: newly diagnosed GD, antithyroid drugs for less than 3 months. Extracted RNA from PBMCs served as the source of the TCR library. Germline CDR1 reads MNHEY; CDR2 reads SVGEGT. The CDR3 extends over 14 amino acids. Trimming took 0 bases from V and 6 from J, leaving 11 bases between them. Assembly of TCR beta libraries relied on iRepertoire HTBI primers together with Arm-PCR of CDR3 regions. TCRdb called the multiplex PCR reads again in MiXCR, with one record for every CDR3 protein. The data hold 300,000 to 400,000 distinct CDR3 sequences, with 16% observed a single time. The data were also submitted as part of a second study, on T cells in Graves' hyperthyroidism and ophthalmopathy.

This specimen was peripheral blood mononuclear cells (PBMCs), taken at new diagnosis, from a patient treated with antithyroid drugs. The receptor was isolated from a man aged 35 to 55 with Graves disease. The chain is built from TRBV6-2 or TRBV6-3 and TRBJ1-1; D unclear. The CDR3 DNA reads TGTGCCAGCAGTTACTCGGCTTCGAGGTCTGAAGCTTTCTTT. This encodes CASSYSASRSEAFF.